The 32 T cell receptor beta chains in this list originate from one sample, sequenced in a study of blood T cells in healthy people across ages. A second roughly 7 to 12 cycle PCR used barcoded and J-beta primers. TCRdb independently ran MiXCR on the 5' RACE reads; one entry per CDR3 protein. Here the sample spans roughly 900,000 distinct CDR3 sequences, under 50% being singletons. The source material was blood. These TCRs come from a man younger than 45 in good health.

This clonotype showed up just once. This chain uses TRBV5-1 with TRBJ1-6; a possible D gene is TRBD1 (5 bases). Trimming took off 3 bases at V and 7 bases at J, with 20 bases between the two ends. The CDR3 has 17 amino acids. Germline V gene sequence: CDR1 SGHRS, CDR2 YFSETQ. CDR3: CASSSLRGGSENSPLHF. Written as DNA, the CDR3 is TGCGCCAGCAGCTCCCTCCGGGGGGGATCGGAAAATTCACCCCTCCACTTT.

The chain employs TRBV15 and TRBJ2-5; the match to TRBD1 covers 10 bases. The CDR3 runs to 12 residues. CDR1 LNHNV and CDR2 YYDKDF come from the germline V gene (reference sequence). Trimming took 11 bases from V and 9 from J; bases not matched to a gene: 9. The CDR3 here is CAASGTGDSQYF. DNA of the CDR3: TGTGCCGCCTCCGGGACAGGGGATTCCCAGTACTTC.

The chain is built from TRBV20-1 and TRBJ2-5, with a tentative D call TRBD1 (5 bases). The CDR3 is 12 amino acids. The germline CDR1 and CDR2 sequences are DFQATT and SNEGSKA (reference sequence). The CDR3 DNA sequence: TGCAGCGCCTTGACAGAGACGTGGACCCAGTACTTC. Translating it yields CSALTETWTQYF.

Ten or more counts support this clonotype. Given a much more abundant clone one base away, this may be a read error. V and J are TRBV6-2 or TRBV6-3 and TRBJ2-7, with 11 nucleotides matching TRBD1. Germline lookup yields CDR1 MNHEY and CDR2 SVGEGT. This CDR3 region has 14 residues. Trimming cost V 5 bases and J 3 bases; bases outside gene matches: 3. This CDR3 is CASSVGTGGYEQYF. The CDR3 coding sequence is TGTGCCAGCAGTGTCGGGACAGGGGGCTACGAGCAGTACTTC.

J is TRBJ2-3 and V is TRBV10-3; unclear D gene. The V gene's germline CDR1 is ENHRY and CDR2 SYGVKD. The CDR3 totals 13 residues. Trimming left V 8 bases short and J 2 bases short, with 11 bases between. CDR3 protein: CAIRDGFTDTQYF. CDR3 sequence (DNA): TGTGCCATCCGAGACGGGTTCACAGATACGCAGTATTTT.

The J gene is TRBJ2-3, the V gene TRBV28; possibly TRBD1 for D (6 bases). Per germline, CDR1 MDHEN and CDR2 SYDVKM. CDR3 length: 15 residues. Trimming took off 8 bases at V and 4 bases at J, with 19 bases between the two ends. CDR3 nucleotides: TGTGCCAGCTTGGCAGGGGAGAGAAGGGCAGATACGCAGTATTTT. Protein: CASLAGERRADTQYF.

The rearrangement uses TRBV20-1 and TRBJ2-2, with D possibly TRBD2 on 5 matching bases. The V end lost 2 bases, the J end lost 3 bases, and 10 bases lay between the germline ends. CDR3 length: 14 amino acids. Germline V CDR1 and CDR2: DFQATT, SNEGSKA (reference sequence). DNA for the CDR3: TGCAGTGCTAGAATGGACTTAGACACCGGGGAGCTGTTTTTT. It codes for CSARMDLDTGELFF.

The chain uses TRBV11-3 and TRBJ2-7; no firm D call. Germline V gene sequence: CDR1 SGHNT, CDR2 YENEEA. The CDR3 sequence is 15 residues long. Trimming took off 6 bases at V and 0 bases at J, with 15 bases between the two ends. The CDR3 region has the DNA TGTGCCAGCAGATCCGGTAGCCAGGACTCCTACGAGCAGTACTTC. It translates to CASRSGSQDSYEQYF.

V gene TRBV12-3 or TRBV12-4 combines with J gene TRBJ2-5, with 7 positions matching TRBD1. CDR3 size: 15 residues. V lost 1 base and J lost 5; bases outside the gene matches: 7. This CDR3 is CASSLENRGRETQYF. The CDR3 region has the DNA TGTGCCAGCAGTTTAGAGAACAGGGGCAGGGAGACCCAGTACTTC.

As to this clonotype: This may be a read error: a much more frequent sequence differs by one nucleotide. The DNA of the CDR3 is TGTGCCAGCAGTTGTGGGGACAACTACAATGAGCAGTTCTTC. Encoded protein: CASSCGDNYNEQFF. The V gene is TRBV12-3 or TRBV12-4, the J gene TRBJ2-1, with D maybe TRBD1 (6 bases). V was shortened by 4 bases and J by 3 bases, with 10 bases between the two germline ends. CDR3 size: 14 residues.

A few counts support this clonotype. V is TRBV27 and J is TRBJ2-3, with 7 nucleotides matching TRBD2. The CDR3 loop spans 13 amino acids. The germline V gene has CDR1 MNHEY and CDR2 SMNVEV (reference sequence). The trim removed 10 bases at V and 4 bases at J, leaving 8 bases unmatched. The CDR3 sequence is CATLGGSADTQYF. The DNA of the CDR3 is TGTGCCACCCTGGGGGGGTCGGCAGATACGCAGTATTTT.

A note on this clonotype: A much larger clone lies one base from this, so it may be a read error. The genes are TRBV20-1 and TRBJ1-1; no clear D. CDR1 and CDR2 from the germline V gene are DFQATT and SNEGSKA (reference sequence). The CDR3 has 12 residues. The CDR3 region is CNASPPNTEAFF. CDR3 DNA sequence: TGCAATGCATCCCCCCCGAACACTGAAGCTTTCTTT.

V and J are TRBV9 and TRBJ2-3; 7 nucleotides align to TRBD2. In germline, CDR1 is SGDLS, CDR2 YYNGEE. The V and J ends lost 0 bases and 1 base, in that order; junction bases with no gene match: 5. There are 16 residues in the CDR3. DNA for the CDR3: TGTGCCAGCAGCGTAGAAAGTGGGGGGGGCACAGATACGCAGTATTTT. Its translation: CASSVESGGGTDTQYF.

The chain employs TRBV7-2 and TRBJ2-2; D unresolved. CDR3 length: 14 residues. V lost 8 bases to trimming and J lost 1 base, with 11 bases between them. Germline V CDR1 and CDR2: SGHTA, FQGNSA. The CDR3 protein is CASLGRVNTGELFF. CDR3 in DNA: TGTGCCAGCTTAGGACGGGTGAACACCGGGGAGCTGTTTTTT.

Only a few counts were recorded for this clonotype. The chain links TRBV19 to TRBJ1-5; D is undetermined. Germline lookup yields CDR1 LNHDA and CDR2 SQIVND (reference sequence). Between the trimmed V and J ends, which lost 3 bases and 0 bases, there was a span of 6 bases. CDR3 length: 14 amino acids. The CDR3 loop is CASSMAPSNQPQHF. For the CDR3, the DNA is TGTGCCAGTAGTATGGCCCCTAGCAATCAGCCCCAGCATTTT.

The chain joins TRBV20-1 to TRBJ1-4, with 7 bases lining up with TRBD1. The CDR3 extends over 14 amino acids. From germline, CDR1 is DFQATT and CDR2 SNEGSKA (reference sequence). The V and J ends lost 3 bases and 5 bases, in that order; junction bases with no gene match: 6. Here the CDR3 reads CSASPTGLNEKLFF. In DNA form, the CDR3 reads TGCAGTGCTAGCCCGACAGGGTTAAATGAAAAACTGTTTTTT.

This chain uses TRBV20-1 with TRBJ1-1, with D possibly TRBD1 on 5 matching bases. The CDR3 is 13 residues long. Germline lookup yields CDR1 DFQATT and CDR2 SNEGSKA (reference sequence). With 0 bases removed from V and 4 bases from J, the gap between germline ends came to 9 bases. The CDR3 nucleotides are TGCAGTGCTAGAGAGGGGGGGTCCACTGAAGCTTTCTTT. It specifies CSAREGGSTEAFF.

The chain has TRBV6-1 and TRBJ1-6; possibly TRBD1 for D (6 bases). The CDR3 is made up of 15 amino acids. V lost 6 bases and J 7 bases, leaving 16 bases between the germline ends. Germline V CDR1 and CDR2: MNHNS, SASEGT. The CDR3 reads CASSLLGAQNSPLHF. In DNA, the CDR3 is TGTGCCAGCAGCCTCCTGGGGGCCCAGAATTCACCCCTCCACTTT.

This rearrangement joins TRBV5-1 to TRBJ2-1; TRBD1 or TRBD2 may be the D gene (6 bases each). CDR1 is SGHRS and CDR2 is YFSETQ in the germline V gene. Trimming took 3 bases from V and 9 from J, leaving 13 bases between them. There are 13 residues in the CDR3. The CDR3 protein is CASSSEGGVEQFF. The CDR3, as DNA: TGCGCCAGCAGCTCAGAGGGGGGTGTTGAGCAGTTCTTC. The full variable domain, with the rest looked up from reference TRBV5-1 and TRBJ2-1, is KAGVTQTPRYLIKTRGQQVTLSCSPISGHRSVSWYQQTPGQGLQFLFEYFSETQRNKGNFPGRFSGRQFSNSRSEMNVSTLELGDSALYLCASSSEGGVEQFFGPGTRLTVL.

J is TRBJ1-2 and V is TRBV4-1; D call uncertain. The V and J ends lost 3 bases and 4 bases respectively, with 12 bases between them. The CDR3 spans 14 residues. Germline V lookup: CDR1 MGHRA, CDR2 YSYEKL. The CDR3 bases are TGCGCCAGCAGCCAGTTTCCGGGCGGCTATGGCTACACCTTC. This translates into CASSQFPGGYGYTF.

This clonotype was counted many times. V usage is TRBV28 and J usage is TRBJ1-2; tentative D call: TRBD1 (5 bases). V shed 5 bases and J shed 6 bases, with 13 bases lying between them. This CDR3 region has 13 residues. The germline gives CDR1 MDHEN, CDR2 SYDVKM. CDR3 region: CASSVRGADGYTF. In DNA form, the CDR3 reads TGTGCCAGCAGTGTACGCGGGGCTGATGGCTACACCTTC.

This sequence joins TRBV6-5 and TRBJ2-7; D uncertain. The better agreement between TRBJ2-5 and the DNA end casts doubt on the J call. In germline, CDR1 is MNHEY, CDR2 SVGAGI. The CDR3 loop spans 14 amino acids. The CDR3 here is CASSSRRGWETQYF. CDR3 nucleotide sequence: TGTGCCAGCAGTTCCCGACGAGGATGGGAGACCCAGTACTTC.

The rearrangement uses TRBV4-1 and TRBJ2-1; TRBD2 agrees at 9 bases. The end of the DNA is better explained by TRBJ2-7, so the J call may be wrong. The CDR3 runs 18 residues. The V gene's germline CDR1 is MGHRA and CDR2 YSYEKL. CDR3 DNA: TGCGCCAGCAGCCAAGTGGATATGGGACTAGCCTCCTACAATGAGCAGTACTTC. Translation: CASSQVDMGLASYNEQYF.

V and J are TRBV20-1 and TRBJ2-5, with 7 bases fitting TRBD1. The germline V gene has CDR1 DFQATT and CDR2 SNEGSKA (reference sequence). Trimming at V came to 4 bases and at J to 2 bases, leaving 13 bases not matched to a gene. The CDR3 is made up of 16 amino acids. Written as DNA, the CDR3 is TGCAGTGCTACCTACCTGTTCGGGACAGATCAAGAGACCCAGTACTTC. This sequence encodes CSATYLFGTDQETQYF.

This clonotype was found a few times. The CDR3 region has the DNA TGTGCCAGCAGTCTAACGGGACAGGGTCACACTGAAGCTTTCTTT. This gives the protein CASSLTGQGHTEAFF. This sequence joins TRBV12-3 or TRBV12-4 and TRBJ1-1, with 9 bases identical to TRBD1. V lost 5 bases, J lost 3 bases, and 7 bases stayed unmatched. The CDR3 totals 15 residues.

Of note for this clonotype: A read error is possible here, since a much larger clone lies one base away. This rearrangement joins TRBV12-3 or TRBV12-4 to TRBJ2-7; TRBD2 agrees at 8 bases. V shed 2 bases, J shed 5 bases, and the junction held 17 bases outside the gene matches. The CDR3 runs to 18 residues. Here the CDR3 DNA reads TGTGCCAGCAGTTTAATCCTAGCGGGCGCCGAGGTCAAGCACGAGCAGTACTTC. It encodes CASSLILAGAEVKHEQYF.

This clonotype was picked up a small number of times. This rearrangement joins TRBV29-1 to TRBJ2-2; D is uncertain. The V gene lost 4 bases and the J gene lost 1 base, with 4 bases spanning the gap. CDR1 is SQVTM and CDR2 is ANQGSEA in the germline V gene. There are 12 residues in the CDR3. The CDR3 protein is CSVGENTGELFF. The CDR3 DNA reads TGCAGCGTTGGCGAGAACACCGGGGAGCTGTTTTTT.

A remark on this clonotype: Given a much more abundant clone one base away, this may be a read error. V is TRBV12-3 or TRBV12-4 and J is TRBJ2-5; D possibly corresponds to TRBD1 (6 bases). This CDR3 comprises 14 residues. V was cut by 5 bases and J by 11 bases, with 21 bases left in between. The CDR3 DNA is TGTGCCAGCAGTGTAGAGGGGGTGAAGGAGGTGCAGTACTTC. Translation gives CASSVEGVKEVQYF.

This chain joins TRBV10-3 and TRBJ2-7, with D possibly matching TRBD1 (5 bases). CDR1 is ENHRY, CDR2 SYGVKD, per germline. V was clipped by 0 bases and J by 5 bases, with 20 bases between them. The CDR3 consists of 17 residues. DNA of the CDR3: TGTGCCATCAGTGAGTCCTCGGTTAGGACAACGCGACACGAGCAGTACTTC. Its translation is CAISESSVRTTRHEQYF.

This clonotype was seen many times. The rearrangement uses TRBV29-1 and TRBJ2-7, with D possibly being TRBD1 (5 bases). This CDR3 spans 12 amino acids. The V gene lost 0 bases and the J gene lost 9 bases, with 12 bases spanning the gap. CDR1 is SQVTM, CDR2 ANQGSEA, per germline. CDR3 nucleotide sequence: TGCAGCGTTGAAGATGGGCAGGGTGTGCAGTACTTC. Its protein product is CSVEDGQGVQYF.

This clonotype showed up just a few times. The gene calls are TRBV10-3 and TRBJ2-3; 7 bases align to TRBD1. V was pared by 7 bases and J by 4 bases, with 8 bases of the junction left unmatched. The CDR3 runs to 14 residues. CDR1 and CDR2 (germline): ENHRY, SYGVKD. CDR3 DNA sequence: TGTGCCATCAACCGACAGGGAGAAGCAGATACGCAGTATTTT. It translates to CAINRQGEADTQYF.

V is TRBV24-1 and J is TRBJ2-3, with unresolved D. The CDR3 spans 16 residues. The germline gives CDR1 KGHDR, CDR2 SFDVKD. V was pared by 3 bases and J by 2 bases, with 14 bases between. This CDR3 is CATSDRPGQPTDTQYF. The CDR3 region has the DNA TGTGCCACCAGTGATCGTCCCGGGCAGCCCACAGATACGCAGTATTTT.